Included here is one TCR beta chain sequence, with context. V was cut by 6 bases and J by 4 bases, with 12 bases left in between. CDR3 size: 13 residues. The data originate from a study of control samples from healthy donors and cancer patients. Data came from immunoSEQ multiplex PCR; TCRdb stores just in-frame clones and leaves some out. Of about 150,000 clones in the sample, over 90% were seen once. J is TRBJ2-5 and V is TRBV12-3 or TRBV12-4; D is possibly TRBD1 or TRBD2 (5 bases each). This sequence originates from a man in his fifties in good health. Sequencing was performed on blood. CDR3 in DNA: TGTGCCAGCAGAGGGACCTCACGAGAGACCCAGTACTTC. As protein: CASRGTSRETQYF.